This TCR beta chain derives from a study of technical replicates of blood from four donors (dated by TCRdb to 2015 to 2018). The receptor library was made with the immunoSEQ multiplex PCR assay. This immuneACCESS table, as held by TCRdb, lists in-frame sequences with V and J called but not all clones. Of the missing ones, under half trace to an unresolved V gene in checked studies; the others have no known cause. The sample table records about 84,000 clones; 98% of these occur just once. The ten largest clones capture around 0.15% of the sample. Details on this clone: The target of this receptor is not known. There are no base qualities to consult, and no much larger clone falls within one base.

The germline V gene yields SGDLS for CDR1 and YYNGEE for CDR2. V is cut by 4 bases and J by 0 bases, and the space between the germline ends is 16 bases. The CDR3 starts with the cysteine, ends with the phenylalanine, and has 16 residues. The CDR3 DNA has 48 bases and is translated from base 1. Recombination linked TRBV9 to TRBJ1-2; no D gene is confidently identified. The receptor was isolated from a human donor in good health. The material sequenced was T cells isolated from PBMCs. For the CDR3, the sequence is CASSPRELLANYGYTF. The DNA sequence is as follows: TGTGCCAGCAGCCCCCGGGAGTTACTCGCTAACTATGGCTACACCTTC. This CDR3, with the reference TRBV9 and TRBJ1-2 proteins standing in past its ends, gives the full variable domain DSGVTQTPKHLITATGQRVTLRCSPRSGDLSVYWYQQSLDQGLQFLIQYYNGEERAKGNILERFSAQQFPDLHSELNLSSLELGDSALYFCASSPRELLANYGYTFGSGTRLTVV.